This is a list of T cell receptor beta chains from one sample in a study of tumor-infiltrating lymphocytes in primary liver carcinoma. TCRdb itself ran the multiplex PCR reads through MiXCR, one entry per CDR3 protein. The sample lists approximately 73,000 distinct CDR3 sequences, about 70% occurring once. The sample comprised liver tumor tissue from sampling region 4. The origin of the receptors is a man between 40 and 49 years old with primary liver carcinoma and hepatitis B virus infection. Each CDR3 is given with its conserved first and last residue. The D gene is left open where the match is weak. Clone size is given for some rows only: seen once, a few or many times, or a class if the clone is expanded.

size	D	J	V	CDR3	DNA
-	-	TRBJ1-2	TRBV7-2	CASSSTHGEGYGYTF	TGTGCCAGCAGCTCGACGCACGGAGAAGGCTATGGCTACACCTTT
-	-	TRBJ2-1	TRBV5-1	CASSSVRGNEQFF	TGCGCCAGCAGCTCCGTCCGAGGCAATGAGCAGTTCTTC
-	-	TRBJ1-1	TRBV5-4	CASGFGAGTANTEALF	-
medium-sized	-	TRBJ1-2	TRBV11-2	CASSLDISSHYGYTF	TGTGCCAGCAGCTTAGATATATCCAGTCACTATGGCTACACCTTC
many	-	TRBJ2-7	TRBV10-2	CASSEGGSYEQYF	TGCGCCAGCAGTGAGGGCGGTTCCTACGAGCAGTACTTC
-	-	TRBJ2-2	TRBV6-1	CASKRYHNTRELFF	TGTGCCAGTAAGCGCTACCATAACACCAGGGAGCTGTTTTTT
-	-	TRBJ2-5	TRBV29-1	CSLEELNKETQYF	TGCAGCCTTGAGGAACTTAACAAAGAGACCCAATACTTC
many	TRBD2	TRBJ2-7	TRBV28	CASSLNGVPSGSSYEQYF	TGTGCCAGCAGTTTGAATGGCGTACCTAGCGGGAGCTCCTACGAGCAGTACTTC
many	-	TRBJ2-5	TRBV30	CAWSGPPLPDQETQYF	TGTGCCTGGAGTGGCCCCCCCCTGCCAGACCAAGAGACCCAGTACTTC
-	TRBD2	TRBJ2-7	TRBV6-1	CASSEEAGVSYEQYF	TGTGCCAGCAGTGAAGAGGCGGGGGTTAGCTACGAGCAGTATTTC
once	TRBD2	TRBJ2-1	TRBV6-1	CACIPQSSGGNEQFF	TGTGCCTGCATACCCCAGAGTAGCGGGGGGAATGAGCAGTTCTTC
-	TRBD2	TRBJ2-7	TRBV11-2	CASSLPVGLAGGEYGQYF	TGTGCCAGCAGCTTACCCGTTGGACTAGCGGGAGGGGAGTACGGGCAGTACTTC
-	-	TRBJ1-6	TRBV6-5	CASSYGGTNSRLHF	TGTGCCAGCAGTTACGGGGGTACCAATTCACGCCTCCACTTT
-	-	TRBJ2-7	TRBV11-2	CASNVAGYEQYF	TGTGCCAGCAACGTAGCAGGCTACGAACAGTACTTC
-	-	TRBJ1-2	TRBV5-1	CASSPDSLFPAIDGYTF	TGCGCCAGCAGTCCCGACAGCCTCTTTCCCGCTATCGATGGCTACACCTTC
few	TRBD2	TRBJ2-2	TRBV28	CASRGAGSRTGELFF	TGTGCCAGCAGGGGAGCGGGAAGTCGGACCGGGGAGCTGTTTTTT
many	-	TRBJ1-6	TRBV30	CAWSRDQENSPLHF	TGTGCCTGGTCCCGTGACCAAGAAAATTCACCCCTCCACTTT
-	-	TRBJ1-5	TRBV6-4	CASSGLPRDTYQPQHF	TGTGCAAGCAGTGGCCTGCCCCGGGACACGTATCAGCCCCAGCATTTT
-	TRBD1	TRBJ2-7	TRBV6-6	CASKLVGQSYEQYF	TGTGCCAGCAAATTGGTGGGACAGAGCTACGAGCAGTACTTC
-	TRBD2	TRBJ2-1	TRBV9	CASSVDSGLGNEQFF	TGTGCCAGCAGCGTAGATAGCGGGTTGGGCAATGAGCAGTTCTTC
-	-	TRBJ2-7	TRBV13	CASSYNREQYF	TGTGCCAGTAGCTACAACAGGGAGCAGTACTTC
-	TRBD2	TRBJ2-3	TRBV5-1	CSSSLLAGGTDTQYF	TGCTCCAGCAGCTTACTAGCGGGAGGTACAGATACGCAGTATTTT